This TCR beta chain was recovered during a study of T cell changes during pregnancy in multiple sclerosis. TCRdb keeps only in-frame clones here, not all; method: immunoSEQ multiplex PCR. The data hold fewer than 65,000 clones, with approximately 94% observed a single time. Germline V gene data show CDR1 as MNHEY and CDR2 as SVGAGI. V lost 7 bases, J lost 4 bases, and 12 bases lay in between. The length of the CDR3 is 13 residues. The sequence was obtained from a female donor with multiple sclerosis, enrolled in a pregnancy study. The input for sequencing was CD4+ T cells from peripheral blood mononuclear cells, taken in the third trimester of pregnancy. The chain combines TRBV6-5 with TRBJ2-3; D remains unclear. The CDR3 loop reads CASKYSPADTQYF. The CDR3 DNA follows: TGTGCCAGCAAATACTCACCGGCAGATACGCAGTATTTT.